The clone carrying this TCR beta chain was seen more than once but under ten times. Its antigen is undetermined. This specimen belongs to a study of post-analysis software for immune sequencing data. Regarding the study as a whole: TRBV segments more frequent in patients than in controls numbered about five and included TRBV5-6, TRBV5-1 and TRBV20-1.

V was shortened by 2 bases and J by 6 bases, with 12 bases between the two germline ends. Germline V gives CDR1 PRHDT, CDR2 FYEKMQ (reference sequence). This CDR3 has 14 residues. Unique molecular identifiers were present in the TCR beta cDNA libraries. MiXCR, applied by TCRdb to the PCR reads, yields one record per CDR3 protein. The sample shows about 540,000 distinct CDR3 sequences, 30% to 40% of them seen only once. The chain couples TRBV13 to TRBJ2-3; weak D call: TRBD1 (5 bases). The sample was blood. The origin of this receptor is a girl aged 2-17 years with multiple sclerosis. The DNA for the CDR3 is TGTGCCAGCAGCTTACTCCAGGGATCGGATACGCAGTATTTT. Protein sequence: CASSLLQGSDTQYF.